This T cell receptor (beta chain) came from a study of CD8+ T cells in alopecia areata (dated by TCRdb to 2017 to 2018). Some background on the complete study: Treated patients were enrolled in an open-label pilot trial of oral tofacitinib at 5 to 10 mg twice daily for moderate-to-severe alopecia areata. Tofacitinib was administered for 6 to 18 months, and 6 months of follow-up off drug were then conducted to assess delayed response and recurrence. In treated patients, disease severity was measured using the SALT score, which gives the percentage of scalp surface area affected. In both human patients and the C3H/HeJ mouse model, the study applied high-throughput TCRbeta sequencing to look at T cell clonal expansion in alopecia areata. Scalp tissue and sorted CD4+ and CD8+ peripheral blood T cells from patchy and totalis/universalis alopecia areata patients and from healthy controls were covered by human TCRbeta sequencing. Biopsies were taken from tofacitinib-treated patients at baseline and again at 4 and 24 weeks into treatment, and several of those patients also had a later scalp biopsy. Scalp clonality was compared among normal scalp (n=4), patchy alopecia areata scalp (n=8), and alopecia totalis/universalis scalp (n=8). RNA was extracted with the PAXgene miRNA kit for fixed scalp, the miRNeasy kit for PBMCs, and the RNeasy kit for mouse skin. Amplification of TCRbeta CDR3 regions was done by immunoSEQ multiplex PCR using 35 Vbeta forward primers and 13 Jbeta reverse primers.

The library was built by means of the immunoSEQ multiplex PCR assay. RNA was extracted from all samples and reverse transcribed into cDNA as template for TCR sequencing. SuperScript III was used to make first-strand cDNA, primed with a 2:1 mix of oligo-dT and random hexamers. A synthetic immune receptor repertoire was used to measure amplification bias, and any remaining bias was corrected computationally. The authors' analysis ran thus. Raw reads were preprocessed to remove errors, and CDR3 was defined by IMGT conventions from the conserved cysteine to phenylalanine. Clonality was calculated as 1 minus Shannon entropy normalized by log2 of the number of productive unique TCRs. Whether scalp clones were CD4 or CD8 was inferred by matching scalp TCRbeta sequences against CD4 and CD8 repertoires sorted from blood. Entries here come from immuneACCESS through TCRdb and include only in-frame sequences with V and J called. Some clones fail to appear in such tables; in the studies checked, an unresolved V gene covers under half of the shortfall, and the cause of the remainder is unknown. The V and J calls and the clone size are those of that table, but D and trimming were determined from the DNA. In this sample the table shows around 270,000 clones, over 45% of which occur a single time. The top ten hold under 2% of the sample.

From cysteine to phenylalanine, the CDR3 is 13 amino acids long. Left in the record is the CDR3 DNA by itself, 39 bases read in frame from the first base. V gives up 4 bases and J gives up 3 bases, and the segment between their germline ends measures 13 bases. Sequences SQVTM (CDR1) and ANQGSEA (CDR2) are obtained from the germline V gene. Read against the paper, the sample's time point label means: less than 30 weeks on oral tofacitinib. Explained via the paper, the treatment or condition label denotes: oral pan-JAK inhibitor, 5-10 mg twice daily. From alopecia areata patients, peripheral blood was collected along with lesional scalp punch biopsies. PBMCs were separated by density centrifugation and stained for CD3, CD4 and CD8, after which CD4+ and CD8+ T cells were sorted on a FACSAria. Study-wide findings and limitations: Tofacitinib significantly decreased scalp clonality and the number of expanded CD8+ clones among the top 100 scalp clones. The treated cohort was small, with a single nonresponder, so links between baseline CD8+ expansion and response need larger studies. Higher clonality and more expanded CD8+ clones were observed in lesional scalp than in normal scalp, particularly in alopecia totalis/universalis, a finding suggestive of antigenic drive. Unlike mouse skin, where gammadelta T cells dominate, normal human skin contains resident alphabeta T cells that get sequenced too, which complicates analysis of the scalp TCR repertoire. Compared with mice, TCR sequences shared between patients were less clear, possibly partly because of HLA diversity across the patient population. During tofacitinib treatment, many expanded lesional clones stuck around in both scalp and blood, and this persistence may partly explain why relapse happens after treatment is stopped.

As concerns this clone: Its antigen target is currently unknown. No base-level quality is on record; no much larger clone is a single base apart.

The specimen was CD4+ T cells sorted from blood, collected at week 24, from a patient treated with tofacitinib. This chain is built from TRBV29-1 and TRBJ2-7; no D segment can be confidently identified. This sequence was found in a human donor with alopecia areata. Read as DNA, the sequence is TGCAGCGTTGTGCGCCAGGATAACTACGAGCAGTACTTC. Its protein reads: CSVVRQDNYEQYF.